The source of this TCR beta chain is a study of shared clonotypes between healthy human individuals. Unmatched junction bases numbered 5, after V lost 1 base and J lost 2 bases. The CDR3 covers 17 residues. Germline lookup yields CDR1 LNHDA and CDR2 SQIVND (reference sequence). Every immunoSEQ plate was one replicate of a subset's evenly spread DNA. When replicate PCRs were run on sorted subsets, they used 200 to 250 ng DNA, about 30,000 T cell genomes. Generated by immunoSEQ multiplex PCR, the TCRdb table keeps only in-frame clones and is missing some. The table records millions of clones, about 94% of them present only once. The study, taken as a whole, reports: Clonotypes not shared had lower generation probabilities than those common to all four donors.

In this sample, this clone turned up once. What it binds is unknown. Selected positively for CCR7 and CD45RO-negative, naive CD8 cells excluded terminally differentiated effector memory CD45RA+ cells. The sample taken for sequencing was naive CD8+ T cells sorted from blood. The receptor comes from a man between 18 and 29 years old in good health. J is TRBJ2-1 and V is TRBV19; 10 bases agree with TRBD2. The CDR3 region is CASSIGLAGDPYNEQFF. The CDR3 region has the DNA TGTGCCAGTAGTATAGGGCTAGCGGGAGACCCCTACAATGAGCAGTTCTTC.